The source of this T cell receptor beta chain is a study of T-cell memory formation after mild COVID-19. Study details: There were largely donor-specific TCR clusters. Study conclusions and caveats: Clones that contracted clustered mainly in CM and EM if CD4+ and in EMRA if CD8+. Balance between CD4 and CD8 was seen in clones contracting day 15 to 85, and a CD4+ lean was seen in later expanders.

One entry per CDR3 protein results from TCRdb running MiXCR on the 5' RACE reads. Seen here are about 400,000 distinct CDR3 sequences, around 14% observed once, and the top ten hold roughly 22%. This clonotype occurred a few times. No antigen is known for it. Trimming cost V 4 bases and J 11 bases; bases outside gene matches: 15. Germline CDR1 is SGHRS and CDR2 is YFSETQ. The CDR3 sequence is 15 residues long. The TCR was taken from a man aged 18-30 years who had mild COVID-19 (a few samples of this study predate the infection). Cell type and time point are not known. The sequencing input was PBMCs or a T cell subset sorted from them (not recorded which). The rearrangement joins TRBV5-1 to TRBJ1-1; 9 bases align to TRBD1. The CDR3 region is CASSAGTGPGLEAFF. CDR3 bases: TGCGCCAGCAGCGCAGGGACAGGGCCCGGTTTGGAGGCTTTCTTT.